Reported below is one T cell receptor beta chain. The sample belongs to a study of blood T cell repertoires in COVID-19. TCRdb's table, derived via immunoSEQ multiplex PCR, lists solely in-frame clones and lacks some. In the table there are around 170,000 clones, 86% of which are singletons. Germline V lookup: CDR1 SGDLS, CDR2 YYNGEE. The CDR3 is 14 residues long. V lost 0 bases, J lost 4 bases, and 11 bases lay in between. The TCR originated in a man in his forties or fifties with active or convalescent COVID-19. This chain joins TRBV9 and TRBJ2-7; D perhaps matches TRBD2 (6 bases). Material for sequencing was peripheral blood. CDR3 coding DNA: TGTGCCAGCAGCGTAGGCGGGGCGGGATACGAGCAGTACTTC. Translation: CASSVGGAGYEQYF.